The clone carrying this T cell receptor beta chain has just a few counts. Its specificity is not known. The data derive from a study of T cells in Graves' hyperthyroidism and ophthalmopathy. Study-wide findings and caveats: A model using 13 V-J features told ophthalmopathy apart from stable hyperthyroidism.

This CDR3 region has 13 residues. The germline V and J ends were trimmed by 5 bases and 1 base, with 8 bases remaining between them. Germline-derived CDR1 and CDR2 are SGHTA and FQGTGA. A sample of blood taken at first hyperthyroidism diagnosis preceded any ophthalmopathy symptoms. The PBMCs studied were ones that came from about 10 ml fresh peripheral blood. TCR beta CDR3 sequences were amplified from RNA transcripts. TCR CDR3 underwent first-round RT-PCR with the HTBI primer set. Each CDR3 protein gets one entry after TCRdb re-called the multiplex PCR reads with MiXCR. The data show 550,000 to 650,000 distinct CDR3 sequences, approximately 15% seen once.

The sequence was obtained from a woman aged 25 to 39 with Graves' hyperthyroidism that later progressed to Graves' ophthalmopathy. The J gene is TRBJ1-1, the V gene TRBV7-3; D is unclear. Material: blood. CDR3 in amino acids: CASSQSKNTEAFF. The CDR3 region has the DNA TGTGCCAGCAGCCAGAGCAAGAACACTGAAGCTTTCTTT. The whole variable domain, remainder taken from reference TRBV7-3 and TRBJ1-1, is GAGVSQTPSNKVTEKGKYVELRCDPISGHTALYWYRQSLGQGPEFLIYFQGTGAADDSGLPNDRFFAVRPEGSVSTLKIQRTERGDSAVYLCASSQSKNTEAFFGQGTRLTVV.